The clone carrying this TCR beta chain was observed a single time. Its antigen is still unknown. PCR employed 60 Vbeta and 13 Jbeta primers. Profiling relied on immunoSEQ multiplex PCR, and the TCRdb table lists in-frame clones only, not all of them. The repertoire consists of 100,000 to 150,000 clones, with around 80% occurring once and the leading ten covering 0.95% to 1.5%. V was clipped by 1 base and J by 5 bases, with 11 bases between them. The V gene's germline CDR1 is LNHNV and CDR2 YYDKDF (reference sequence). This CDR3 spans 14 amino acids. This specimen belongs to a study of cytomegalovirus exposure and HLA in healthy donors. The study's findings and limits: Later analysis demonstrated an association between a missense DCLRE1C variant and TCR beta V- and J-gene trimming. There were several of the most significant clusters that appeared linked to common viral pathogens in a later analysis. An analysis was carried out at a later point. It showed that HLA-associated TCR beta chains were more clonally expanded than equally common non-associated chains.

The sequenced sample consisted of PBMCs. This TCR was recovered from a female donor in good health and CMV-seronegative. This chain connects TRBV15 to TRBJ1-2, with D possibly being TRBD1 (5 bases). The CDR3: CATSRGSSGYGYTF. The CDR3 DNA is TGTGCCACCAGCAGAGGGTCTTCAGGGTATGGCTACACCTTC.